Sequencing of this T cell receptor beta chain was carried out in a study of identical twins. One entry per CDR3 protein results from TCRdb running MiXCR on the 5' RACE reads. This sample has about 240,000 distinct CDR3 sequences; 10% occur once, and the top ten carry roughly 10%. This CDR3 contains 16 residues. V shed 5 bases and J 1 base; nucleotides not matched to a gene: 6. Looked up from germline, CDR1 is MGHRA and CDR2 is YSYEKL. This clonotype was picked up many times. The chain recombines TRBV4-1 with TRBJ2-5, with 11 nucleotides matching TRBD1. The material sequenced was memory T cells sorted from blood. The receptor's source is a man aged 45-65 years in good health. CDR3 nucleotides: TGCGCCAGCAGCACCGGACAGGGGGCAACCCAAGAGACCCAGTACTTC. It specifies CASSTGQGATQETQYF.